The 13 T cell receptor beta chains in this list originate from one sample, sequenced in a study of neurological immune-mediated disorders. TCRdb passed the 5' RACE reads through MiXCR, listing each CDR3 protein once. The table records about 46,000 distinct CDR3 sequences, roughly 2% of them present only once. The sample taken for sequencing was PBMCs. The receptors stem from a woman aged 40 to 55 with multiple sclerosis.

This clonotype has a count of ten or more. This chain connects TRBV12-3 or TRBV12-4 to TRBJ1-1; D is unresolved. CDR3 size: 13 residues. The ends were cut back, 4 bases at V and 1 base at J, with 7 bases in the middle. The CDR3 DNA reads TGTGCCAGCAGTTCAGCGGGGAACACTGAAGCTTTCTTT. The encoded protein is CASSSAGNTEAFF.

Ten or more counts support this clonotype. CDR3 nucleotides: TGTGCCAGCAGCCGAGCAGGGGGCACGAGCTATGGCTACACCTTC. Amino acids: CASSRAGGTSYGYTF. The rearrangement uses TRBV14 and TRBJ1-2; the match to TRBD1 covers 8 bases. The germline V gene encodes CDR1 SGHDN and CDR2 FVKESK. The CDR3 runs to 15 residues. J gave up 4 bases and V 4 bases, and 8 bases lay outside the gene matches. Filled out from reference TRBV14 and TRBJ1-2, the complete variable domain reads EAGVTQFPSHSVIEKGQTVTLRCDPISGHDNLYWYRRVMGKEIKFLLHFVKESKQDESGMPNNRFLAERTGGTYSTLKVQPAELEDSGVYFCASSRAGGTSYGYTFGSGTRLTVV.

This clonotype was found many times. This chain uses TRBV20-1 with TRBJ1-1; TRBD1 is a possible D gene (5 bases). CDR1 and CDR2 (germline): DFQATT, SNEGSKA (reference sequence). V was clipped by 6 bases and J by 1 base, with 18 bases between them. CDR3 length equals 15 residues. CDR3 in DNA: TGCAGTGCCCTACGTGGGGGACGTTCGAACACTGAAGCTTTCTTT. It codes for CSALRGGRSNTEAFF.

This clonotype was observed at least ten times. The chain is built from TRBV12-5 and TRBJ1-1; no clear D. The V gene lost 3 bases and the J gene lost 3 bases, with 17 bases spanning the gap. This CDR3 spans 16 amino acids. The germline V gene has CDR1 LGHNT and CDR2 FRNRAP. The CDR3 loop reads CASGFEGYTTYTEAFF. The CDR3 DNA reads as TGTGCTAGTGGTTTCGAGGGTTACACCACCTACACTGAAGCTTTCTTT.

The sample holds many counts of this clonotype. The chain couples TRBV18 to TRBJ1-1, with D perhaps TRBD1 (6 bases). CDR3 length: 13 residues. In germline, CDR1 is KGHSH, CDR2 LQKENI. The V end was cut by 3 bases, the J end by 3 bases, with 8 bases between. The CDR3 DNA reads as TGTGCCAGCTCACCCGGGGGCGACACTGAAGCTTTCTTT. Translation gives CASSPGGDTEAFF.

This clonotype was observed at least ten times. V is TRBV7-2 and J is TRBJ1-2, with D possibly TRBD1 on 5 matching bases. Germline V gene data show CDR1 as SGHTA and CDR2 as FQGNSA. V lost 2 bases and J lost 4, with 17 bases in between. The CDR3 totals 16 residues. The DNA of the CDR3 is TGTGCCAGCAGCTTAAGCCGTCGGGAGGGGAGCTATGGCTACACCTTC. Its translation: CASSLSRREGSYGYTF.

This chain links TRBV5-1 with TRBJ1-2; D gene ambiguous. CDR1 and CDR2 from the germline V gene are SGHRS and YFSETQ. This CDR3 is 14 amino acids long. The V and J ends lost 1 base and 1 base respectively, with 8 bases between them. The CDR3 nucleotides are TGCGCCAGCAGCTTGAATGGATTTAACTATGGCTACACCTTC. Its protein is CASSLNGFNYGYTF.

This clonotype was detected ten times or more. J is TRBJ1-6 and V is TRBV5-1; weak D call: TRBD1 (5 bases). Germline V CDR1 and CDR2: SGHRS, YFSETQ. V lost 0 bases and J 5 bases, leaving 9 bases between the germline ends. The CDR3 consists of 15 residues. The CDR3 DNA follows: TGCGCCAGCAGCTTGGTTGGGGACGATAATTCACCCCTCCACTTT. Encoded protein: CASSLVGDDNSPLHF.

Ten or more counts support this clonotype. This sequence joins TRBV12-3 or TRBV12-4 and TRBJ2-2; 14 nucleotides align to TRBD2. CDR3 length: 16 amino acids. The junction had 7 bases not matched to a gene; V was cut back by 6 bases and J by 7 bases. CDR3 region: CASSLTSGGAVGELFF. CDR3 DNA sequence: TGTGCCAGCAGCCTGACTAGCGGGGGGGCAGTCGGGGAGCTGTTTTTT.

This clonotype was seen ten or more times. The rearrangement uses TRBV12-3 or TRBV12-4 and TRBJ1-1; 8 bases align to TRBD1. After removal of 7 bases from V and 3 bases from J, the junction contained 16 bases not matched to a gene. There are 17 residues in the CDR3. CDR3 nucleotides: TGTGCCAGCACCGATGGGACAGGCCTCCCGGTGGACACTGAAGCTTTCTTT. Translating gives CASTDGTGLPVDTEAFF.

This clonotype was counted at least ten times. The chain has TRBV15 and TRBJ2-4, with 7 positions matching TRBD2. This CDR3 has 16 residues. V dropped 5 bases and J dropped 0; count of bases not matched to a gene: 7. Germline CDR1 reads LNHNV; CDR2 reads YYDKDF (reference sequence). CDR3 nucleotides: TGTGCCACCAGCTCCACTAGCGCCCCAGCCAAAAACATTCAGTACTTC. This encodes CATSSTSAPAKNIQYF.

This clonotype appeared many times. V usage is TRBV7-9 and J usage is TRBJ2-2, with TRBD1 matching 10 bases. The length of the CDR3 is 17 residues. Germline V gene data show CDR1 as SEHNR and CDR2 as FQNEAQ (reference sequence). Unmatched junction bases numbered 9, after V lost 5 bases and J lost 3 bases. For the CDR3, the DNA is TGTGCCAGCAGCCTACCCCGGGACAGGGGTTACACCGGGGAGCTGTTTTTT. Protein product: CASSLPRDRGYTGELFF. Full variable domain (remainder filled in from reference TRBV7-9 and TRBJ2-2): DTGVSQNPRHKITKRGQNVTFRCDPISEHNRLYWYRQTLGQGPEFLTYFQNEAQLEKSRLLSDRFSAERPKGSFSTLEIQRTEQGDSAMYLCASSLPRDRGYTGELFFGEGSRLTVL.

This clonotype was counted ten times or more. The genes are TRBV11-2 and TRBJ2-1; D may match TRBD1 or TRBD2 (5 bases each). Germline CDR1 is SGHAT and CDR2 is FQNNGV. The CDR3 spans 14 residues. Trimming removed 5 bases from V and 5 bases from J, with 13 bases in between. CDR3 amino acids: CASSRGPGDNEQFF. In DNA, the CDR3 is TGTGCCAGCAGCCGGGGACCCGGAGACAATGAGCAGTTCTTC.